The rows below give T cell receptor beta chains drawn from one sample of a study of cytomegalovirus exposure and HLA in healthy donors. Libraries were prepared by immunoSEQ multiplex PCR; TCRdb keeps only in-frame clonotypes and omits some of them. The sample lists about 45,000 clones, 51% occurring once. Input material: PBMCs. The receptors were gathered from a man aged 60 to 75 in good health and CMV-seronegative. The conserved cysteine and the conserved F or W are not part of the CDR3 here. Each record gives: CDR3 length, V gene, clone size, CDR3 protein. Only some rows state a clone size, as once, few, many or a class for expanded clones.

>10|TRBV11-3|NA
ASSRLDNEQF
>12|TRBV7-8|NA
ASRTQGQSSEQY
>15|TRBV15|few
ATSRDRTGWGTDTQY
>11|TRBV10-3|NA
ATQRGLQETQY
>13|TRBV18|NA
ASSLWDRANTEAF
>11|TRBV5-6|NA
ASSSGGGYGYT
>13|TRBV6-1|NA
ASSGSRGLLYEQY
>12|TRBV10-3|few
AIHWDRGGYGYT
>12|TRBV7-2|few
ASSFRVSTYEQY
>11|TRBV30|NA
AWRYRGQETQY
>12|TRBV30|NA
AWSVRVITDTQY
>14|TRBV2|NA
ASSEVSGVPVYGYT
>11|TRBV7-9|NA
ASRPGTGEGYT
>13|TRBV18|few
ASSAGTGDTDTQY
>13|TRBV7-2|medium-sized
ASSPSGRAYNEQF
>13|TRBV18|NA
ASSGTGDFYNEQF
>10|TRBV19|NA
ASNRRGNEQF
>12|TRBV4-1|NA
ASSQVRFGNEQF
>9|TRBV20-1|NA
GADRDPSYT
>12|TRBV5-1|NA
ASTAGMMNTEAF
>13|TRBV28|NA
ASRAPGRGSYEQY
>12|TRBV19|NA
ASSIAGSYTEQF
>12|TRBV5-6|NA
ASSRTTGTETQY
>13|TRBV6-6|few
ASTSGGELSGEQY
>8|TRBV29-1|NA
SVASETQY
>15|TRBV5-1|once
ASSPGGGVGGNYGYT
>14|TRBV7-3|NA
ASSLHGTGGTNEQF
>13|TRBV18|NA
ASSPGLQGADTQY
>13|TRBV15|NA
ATSTRDRGSYEQY
>11|TRBV5-1|NA
ASSLTDNYGYT
>12|TRBV5-4|NA
ASSPKAGAYEQY
>14|TRBV10-1|NA
ASSGGTSGSPETQY
>13|TRBV30|NA
AWSVLAGRYNEQF
>13|TRBV9|NA
ASSRQGATNTEAF
>11|TRBV27|NA
ASSLFPGYEQY
>11|TRBV27|NA
ASSLRGAGEQY
>11|TRBV27|NA
ASSRNRRETQY
>11|TRBV6-1|NA
ASSGRQGTEAF
>12|TRBV5-1|NA
ASSAGQLGNTIY
>11|TRBV29-1|once
SVGGATNEKLF
>13|TRBV2|NA
ASRRLAGEASEQF
>13|TRBV5-1|few
ASSPSGTGQETQY
>13|TRBV10-2|NA
ASCRRAGSDYGYT
>14|TRBV30|few
AWRPPGGRKYNEQF
>14|TRBV6-5|NA
ASSSPAGTNTGELF
>13|TRBV5-8|NA
ASSQGTSAYNEQF
>12|TRBV27|NA
ASRRGGPYTEAF
>12|TRBV7-2|few
ASSSFAGVDTQY
>12|TRBV19|few
ASNLGTSEDEQF
>12|TRBV9|NA
ASSVGDDSYGYT